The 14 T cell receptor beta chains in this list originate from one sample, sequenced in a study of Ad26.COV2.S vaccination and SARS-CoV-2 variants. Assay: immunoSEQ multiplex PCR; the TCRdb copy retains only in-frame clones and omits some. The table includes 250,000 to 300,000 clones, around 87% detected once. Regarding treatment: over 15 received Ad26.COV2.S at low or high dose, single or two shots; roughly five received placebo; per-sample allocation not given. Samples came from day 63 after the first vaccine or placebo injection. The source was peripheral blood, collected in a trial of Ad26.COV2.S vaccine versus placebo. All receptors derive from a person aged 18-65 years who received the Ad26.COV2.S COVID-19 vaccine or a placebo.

The CDR3 region has the DNA TGTGCCAGCAGCTTCCGCAGGGGCCAGCAAGAGCAGTACTTC. Translating it yields CASSFRRGQQEQYF. This sequence joins TRBV7-8 and TRBJ2-7, with D possibly matching TRBD1 (6 bases). The CDR3 extends over 14 amino acids. The germline V gene encodes CDR1 SGHVS and CDR2 FQNEAQ. With 3 bases removed from V and 7 bases from J, the gap between germline ends came to 16 bases.

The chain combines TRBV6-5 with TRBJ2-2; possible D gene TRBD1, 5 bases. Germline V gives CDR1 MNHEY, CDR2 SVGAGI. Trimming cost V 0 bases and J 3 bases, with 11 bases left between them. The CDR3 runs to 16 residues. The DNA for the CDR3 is TGTGCCAGCAGTTACTCGTTTCAGGGCCACACCGGGGAGCTGTTTTTT. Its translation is CASSYSFQGHTGELFF.

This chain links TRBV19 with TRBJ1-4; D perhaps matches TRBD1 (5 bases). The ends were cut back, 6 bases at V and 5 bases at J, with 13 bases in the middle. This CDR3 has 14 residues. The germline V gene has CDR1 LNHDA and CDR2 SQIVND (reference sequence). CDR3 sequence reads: CASSSGSLNEKLFF. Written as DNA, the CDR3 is TGTGCCAGTAGCTCAGGGAGTTTGAATGAAAAACTGTTTTTT. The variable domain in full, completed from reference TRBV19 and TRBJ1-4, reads DGGITQSPKYLFRKEGQNVTLSCEQNLNHDAMYWYRQDPGQGLRLIYYSQIVNDFQKGDIAEGYSVSREKKESFPLTVTSAQKNPTAFYLCASSSGSLNEKLFFGSGTQLSVL.

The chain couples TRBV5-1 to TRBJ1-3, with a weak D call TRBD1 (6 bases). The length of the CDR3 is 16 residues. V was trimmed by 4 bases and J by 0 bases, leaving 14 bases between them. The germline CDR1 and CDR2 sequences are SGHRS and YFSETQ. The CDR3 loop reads CASSPQGLSSGNTIYF. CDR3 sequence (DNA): TGCGCCAGCAGCCCACAGGGTTTAAGCTCTGGAAACACCATATATTTT.

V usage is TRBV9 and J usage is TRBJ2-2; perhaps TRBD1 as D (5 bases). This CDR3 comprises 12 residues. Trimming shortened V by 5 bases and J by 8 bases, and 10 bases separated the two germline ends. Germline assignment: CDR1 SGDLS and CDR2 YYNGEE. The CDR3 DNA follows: TGTGCCAGCAGAGACAGTTCTGGGGAGCTGTTTTTT. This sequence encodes CASRDSSGELFF.

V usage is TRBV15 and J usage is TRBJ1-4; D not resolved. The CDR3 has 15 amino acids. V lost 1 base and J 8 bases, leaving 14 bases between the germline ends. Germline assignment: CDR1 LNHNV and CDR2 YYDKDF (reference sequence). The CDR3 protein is CATSRATAWTEKLFF. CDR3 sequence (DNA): TGTGCCACCAGCAGAGCTACTGCTTGGACCGAAAAACTGTTTTTT.

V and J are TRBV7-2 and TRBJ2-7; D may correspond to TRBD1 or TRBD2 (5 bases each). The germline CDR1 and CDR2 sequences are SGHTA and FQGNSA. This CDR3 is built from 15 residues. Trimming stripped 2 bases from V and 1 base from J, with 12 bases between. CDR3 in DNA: TGTGCCAGCAGCTTACTGGGGGTTGAGTCCTACGAGCAGTACTTC. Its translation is CASSLLGVESYEQYF.

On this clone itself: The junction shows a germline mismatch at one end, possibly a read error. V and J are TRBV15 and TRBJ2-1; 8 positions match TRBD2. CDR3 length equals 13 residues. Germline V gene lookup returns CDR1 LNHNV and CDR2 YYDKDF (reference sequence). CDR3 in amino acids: CATSSEQREKLVF. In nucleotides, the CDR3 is TGTGCCACCAGCAGCGAACAGCGGGAGAAATTGGTCTTC.

CDR3 residues: CASSWDRGDYEQYF. The CDR3 DNA reads TGCGCCAGCAGCTGGGACAGGGGGGACTACGAGCAGTACTTC. The rearrangement links TRBV5-1 to TRBJ2-7, with TRBD1 matching 11 bases. V was clipped by 3 bases and J by 3 bases; unmatched bases: 2. The CDR3 has 14 amino acids. Germline-derived CDR1 and CDR2 are SGHRS and YFSETQ.

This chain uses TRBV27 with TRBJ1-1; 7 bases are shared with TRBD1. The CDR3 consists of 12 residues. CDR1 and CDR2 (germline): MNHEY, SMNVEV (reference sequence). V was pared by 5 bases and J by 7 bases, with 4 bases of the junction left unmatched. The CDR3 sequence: CASSPRDSEAFF. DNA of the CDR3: TGTGCCAGCAGTCCAAGGGACAGTGAAGCTTTCTTT.

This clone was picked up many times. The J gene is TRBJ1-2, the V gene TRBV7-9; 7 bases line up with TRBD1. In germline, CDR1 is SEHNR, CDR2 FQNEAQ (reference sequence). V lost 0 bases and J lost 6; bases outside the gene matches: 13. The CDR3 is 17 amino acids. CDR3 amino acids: CASSLAAFLPGTDGYTF. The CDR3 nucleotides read TGTGCCAGCAGCTTAGCCGCCTTTCTACCCGGGACAGATGGCTACACCTTC.

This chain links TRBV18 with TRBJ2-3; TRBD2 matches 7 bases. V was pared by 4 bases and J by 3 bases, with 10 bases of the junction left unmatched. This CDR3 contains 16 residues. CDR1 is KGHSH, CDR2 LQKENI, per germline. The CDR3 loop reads CASSQGISGWTDTQYF. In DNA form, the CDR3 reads TGTGCCAGCTCACAGGGGATTAGCGGGTGGACAGATACGCAGTATTTT.

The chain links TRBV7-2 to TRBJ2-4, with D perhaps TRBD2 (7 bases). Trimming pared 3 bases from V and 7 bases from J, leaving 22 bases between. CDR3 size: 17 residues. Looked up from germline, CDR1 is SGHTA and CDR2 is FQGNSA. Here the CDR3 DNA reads TGTGCCAGCAGCTTCGCCCCCCTAGCTAGGGGGGGGAACATTCAGTACTTC. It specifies CASSFAPLARGGNIQYF.

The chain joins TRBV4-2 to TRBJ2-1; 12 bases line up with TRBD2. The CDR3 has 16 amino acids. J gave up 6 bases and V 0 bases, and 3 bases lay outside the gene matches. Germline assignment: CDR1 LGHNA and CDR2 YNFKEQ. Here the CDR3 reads CASSQEASGGGNEQFF. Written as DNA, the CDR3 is TGTGCCAGCAGCCAAGAGGCTAGCGGGGGGGGCAATGAGCAGTTCTTC.